The clone carrying this T cell receptor (beta chain) was seen at least ten times. Its antigen is not known. With 0 bases clipped from V and 1 base from J, the junction kept 9 bases outside the gene matches. The CDR3 has 19 residues. Germline values: CDR1 ENHRY, CDR2 SYGVKD. 5'RACE template switching produced TCR cDNA carrying a universal primer site and UMIs. TCRdb fed the 5' RACE reads into MiXCR, producing one record per CDR3 protein. Among hundreds of thousands of distinct CDR3 sequences listed, 9% to 15% were seen once. The record originates from a study of T cells after yellow fever vaccination. Study-level results: Re-detected after boosting: most primary clones, more than 95% of CD4 and roughly 90% of CD8.

This chain uses TRBV10-3 with TRBJ2-1, with 10 bases aligning to TRBD2. This receptor was obtained from a man aged 25 to 45 who received the YFV17D yellow fever vaccine. The input for sequencing was PBMCs, taken on the day of the yellow fever booster vaccination. CDR3 coding DNA: TGTGCCATCAGTGAGTCGAGAAGCGGGAGGGCCGCGTCCTACAATGAGCAGTTCTTC. Translating gives CAISESRSGRAASYNEQFF.